Listed below are T cell receptor beta chains from one sample, sequenced in a study of shared clonotypes between healthy human individuals. Profiling relied on immunoSEQ multiplex PCR, and the TCRdb table lists in-frame clones only, not all of them. The sample lists about 2.1 million clones, 80% to 95% seen once, with more than 1.5% in the top ten. The sequenced sample consisted of naive CD8+ T cells from PBMCs. Every receptor here comes from a man between 18 and 35 years old in good health. Some clones in this sample may be carry-over from other donors' samples. Both conserved end residues are part of each CDR3. Fields, in order: V gene, clone size, D gene, J gene, CDR3 DNA, CDR3 protein. The D gene is left open where the match is weak. The size entry is marked missing in some rows and otherwise reads once, few, many or a size class.

v_call: TRBV7-2
clone_size: NA
d_call: TRBD2
j_call: TRBJ2-2
cdr3_nt: TGTGCCAGCAGCTTAATGATCCCCCCGCTAGCGGGGGGCACCGGGGAGCTGTTTTTT
cdr3_aa: CASSLMIPPLAGGTGELFF

v_call: TRBV5-1
clone_size: once
d_call: NA
j_call: TRBJ2-5
cdr3_nt: TGCGCCAGCAGCGTATCACTAGCTATCGGTGAGACCCAGTACTTC
cdr3_aa: CASSVSLAIGETQYF

v_call: TRBV29-1
clone_size: once
d_call: NA
j_call: TRBJ1-2
cdr3_nt: TGCAGCGTGGGTGAACCTGACGAAGCTAACTATGGCTACACCTTC
cdr3_aa: CSVGEPDEANYGYTF

v_call: TRBV25-1
clone_size: NA
d_call: NA
j_call: TRBJ1-2
cdr3_nt: TGTGCCAGCAGTGAATCATGGGATTCTAACTATGGCTACACCTTC
cdr3_aa: CASSESWDSNYGYTF

v_call: TRBV7-8
clone_size: NA
d_call: TRBD2
j_call: TRBJ2-7
cdr3_nt: TGTGCCAGCAGCCCTAGCGGGGTCGGCGAGCAGTACTTC
cdr3_aa: CASSPSGVGEQYF

v_call: TRBV27
clone_size: NA
d_call: TRBD1
j_call: TRBJ2-1
cdr3_nt: TGTGCCAGCAGTCCCCAGACAGGGGGACATGAGCAGTTCTTC
cdr3_aa: CASSPQTGGHEQFF

v_call: TRBV10-1
clone_size: NA
d_call: NA
j_call: TRBJ2-7
cdr3_nt: TGCGCCAGCAGTGAAGGGAGCGAGCAGTACTTC
cdr3_aa: CASSEGSEQYF

v_call: TRBV19
clone_size: NA
d_call: NA
j_call: TRBJ2-3
cdr3_nt: TGTGCCAGTAGTATCCCCACAGATACGCAGTATTTT
cdr3_aa: CASSIPTDTQYF

v_call: TRBV4-1
clone_size: NA
d_call: NA
j_call: TRBJ2-1
cdr3_nt: TGCGCCAGCAGCCAAGACTCACACTCCTACAATGAGCAGTTCTTC
cdr3_aa: CASSQDSHSYNEQFF

v_call: TRBV28
clone_size: NA
d_call: NA
j_call: TRBJ1-1
cdr3_nt: TGTGCCAGCAGTTTTTGGGGGGCCTTCGAAAACACTGAAGCTTTCTTT
cdr3_aa: CASSFWGAFENTEAFF

v_call: TRBV10-2
clone_size: NA
d_call: NA
j_call: TRBJ1-2
cdr3_nt: TGCGCCAGCAGTGACGGAGGATTCGGGTATGGCTACACCTTC
cdr3_aa: CASSDGGFGYGYTF

v_call: TRBV14
clone_size: once
d_call: TRBD1
j_call: TRBJ2-7
cdr3_nt: TGTGCCAGCAGCCAAAGGGGGCAAGTCTACGAGCAGTACTTC
cdr3_aa: CASSQRGQVYEQYF

v_call: TRBV6-5
clone_size: NA
d_call: NA
j_call: TRBJ2-7
cdr3_nt: TGTGCCAGCAGTTACGGGCACCCAATCACCTACGAGCAGTACTTC
cdr3_aa: CASSYGHPITYEQYF

v_call: TRBV27
clone_size: once
d_call: TRBD1
j_call: TRBJ2-4
cdr3_nt: TGTGCCAGCAGTGCTGGACAGGGGATTGGGATTCAGTACTTC
cdr3_aa: CASSAGQGIGIQYF

v_call: TRBV28
clone_size: NA
d_call: TRBD1
j_call: TRBJ2-1
cdr3_nt: TGTGCCAGCAGGATCCGGGACAGGGGATCCAATGAGCAGTTCTTC
cdr3_aa: CASRIRDRGSNEQFF

v_call: TRBV9
clone_size: NA
d_call: TRBD2
j_call: TRBJ2-3
cdr3_nt: TGTGCCAGCAGCGCCAGCTACGTCGGGGGAGTCGTCGGGAGGAGGGAAGATACGCAGTATTTT
cdr3_aa: CASSASYVGGVVGRREDTQYF

v_call: TRBV7-9
clone_size: NA
d_call: NA
j_call: TRBJ2-4
cdr3_nt: TGTGCCAGCAGCCCAGAGGGGGGATTTCTAGCCAAAAACATTCAGTACTTC
cdr3_aa: CASSPEGGFLAKNIQYF

v_call: TRBV6-6
clone_size: NA
d_call: NA
j_call: TRBJ2-3
cdr3_nt: TGTGCCAGCAGTTACGGGCCGGGGTCAGATACGCAGTATTTT
cdr3_aa: CASSYGPGSDTQYF

v_call: TRBV11-2
clone_size: NA
d_call: NA
j_call: TRBJ2-1
cdr3_nt: TGTGCCAGCAGTCAATCGGGCATTTCGCATGAGCAGTTCTTC
cdr3_aa: CASSQSGISHEQFF

v_call: TRBV7-9
clone_size: NA
d_call: TRBD1
j_call: TRBJ2-1
cdr3_nt: TGTGCCAGCAGCCCTCGGGACAGGTCTAACAATGAGCAGTTCTTC
cdr3_aa: CASSPRDRSNNEQFF

v_call: TRBV7-9
clone_size: NA
d_call: TRBD1
j_call: TRBJ1-2
cdr3_nt: TGTGCCACCCAGACAGGGGCAAATGGCTACACCTTC
cdr3_aa: CATQTGANGYTF